These 26 T cell receptor beta chains were all obtained from the same sample, sequenced in a study of T-cell reconstitution after alpha-beta-depleted transplantation in children. TCRbeta library construction was performed incorporating unique molecular identifiers. MiXCR, run by TCRdb on the PCR reads, gives a single entry per CDR3 protein. The sample includes approximately 630,000 distinct CDR3 sequences, 13% of them seen just once. The starting material was PBMCs, obtained before TCRalphabeta/CD19-depleted stem cell transplant. Receptor source: a girl aged 2-15 years with congenital amegakaryocytic thrombocytopenia, due to receive a stem cell transplant.

This clonotype showed up just a few times. The chain carries TRBV12-3 or TRBV12-4 and TRBJ2-3, with D hard to call. V gave up 3 bases and J gave up 4 bases, with 14 bases separating them. This CDR3 has 15 residues. CDR3 sequence: CASSFSGVGADTQYF. The DNA for the CDR3 is TGTGCCAGCAGTTTTTCTGGGGTTGGCGCAGATACGCAGTATTTT.

This clonotype was detected only a few times. The genes are TRBV28 and TRBJ2-3, with 8 bases lining up with TRBD1. This CDR3 has 15 amino acids. CDR1 is MDHEN, CDR2 SYDVKM, per germline. V lost 6 bases, J lost 4 bases, and 9 bases stayed unmatched. In DNA, the CDR3 is TGTGCCAGCAGCCCTACAGGGGGTCGGGCAGATACGCAGTATTTT. This translates into CASSPTGGRADTQYF.

In this sample, this clonotype turned up many times. V and J are TRBV10-3 and TRBJ2-1, with 8 bases fitting TRBD2. Unmatched junction bases numbered 2, after V lost 4 bases and J lost 6 bases. From germline, CDR1 is ENHRY and CDR2 SYGVKD. The CDR3 covers 13 residues. CDR3 sequence (DNA): TGTGCCATCAGTGGGACTAGCTTCAATGAGCAGTTCTTC. It codes for CAISGTSFNEQFF.

Many counts were recorded for this clonotype. The chain links TRBV12-3 or TRBV12-4 to TRBJ1-1; unclear D gene. The CDR3 spans 12 residues. V was cut by 3 bases and J by 5 bases, with 7 bases left in between. The CDR3 DNA is TGTGCCAGCAGTTTTCCCCAGACTGAAGCTTTCTTT. It codes for CASSFPQTEAFF.

On this clonotype: With a much larger clone just one base away, this may be a read error. The chain carries TRBV5-1 and TRBJ2-3, with 9 nucleotides matching TRBD2. Per germline, CDR1 SGHRS and CDR2 YFSETQ. This CDR3 spans 15 amino acids. CDR3 amino acids: CASSLGSGSTDTQCF. Written as DNA, the CDR3 is TGCGCCAGCAGCTTGGGTAGCGGGAGCACAGATACGCAGTGTTTT.

This clonotype came up a few times. The rearrangement joins TRBV5-1 to TRBJ2-1; D uncertain. V dropped 4 bases and J dropped 8 bases, with 7 bases sitting between them. CDR1 is SGHRS, CDR2 YFSETQ, per germline. The CDR3 consists of 11 residues. The CDR3 region has the DNA TGCGCCAGCAGCGCATCTCATGAGCAGTTCTTC. Its translation is CASSASHEQFF.

This clonotype occurred many times. The rearrangement uses TRBV28 and TRBJ2-2, with D possibly matching TRBD2 (6 bases). Trimming removed 3 bases from V and 4 bases from J, with 18 bases in between. The CDR3 covers 17 residues. Germline V lookup: CDR1 MDHEN, CDR2 SYDVKM. The CDR3 is CASSFDWDGRGTGELFF. The DNA for the CDR3 is TGTGCCAGCAGTTTCGATTGGGACGGGAGAGGCACCGGGGAGCTGTTTTTT.

There are a few counts of this clonotype. The V call is TRBV5-1, the J call TRBJ2-3; 7 bases align to TRBD2. From germline, CDR1 is SGHRS and CDR2 YFSETQ. The length of the CDR3 is 15 residues. V shed 0 bases and J 5 bases; nucleotides not matched to a gene: 6. The CDR3 loop is CASSLVGGSGDTQYF. For the CDR3, the DNA is TGCGCCAGCAGCTTGGTCGGCGGGAGCGGAGATACGCAGTATTTT.

There are many counts of this clonotype. The rearrangement joins TRBV5-1 to TRBJ2-3; D is perhaps TRBD2 (6 bases). The CDR3 is 13 residues long. Germline V lookup: CDR1 SGHRS, CDR2 YFSETQ. Trimming removed 8 bases from V and 5 bases from J, with 15 bases in between. Here the CDR3 DNA reads TGCGCCAGAAGGTATCGGGAGTTAGATACGCAGTATTTT. It codes for CARRYRELDTQYF. Supplemented by reference TRBV5-1 and TRBJ2-3, the full variable domain reads KAGVTQTPRYLIKTRGQQVTLSCSPISGHRSVSWYQQTPGQGLQFLFEYFSETQRNKGNFPGRFSGRQFSNSRSEMNVSTLELGDSALYLCARRYRELDTQYFGPGTRLTVL.

This chain connects TRBV20-1 to TRBJ2-3; D call uncertain. CDR3 length: 11 amino acids. Germline V CDR1 and CDR2: DFQATT, SNEGSKA (reference sequence). V lost 5 bases and J lost 4, with 7 bases in between. This CDR3 is CSAVLSDTQYF. Written as DNA, the CDR3 is TGCAGTGCTGTGTTATCAGATACGCAGTATTTT.

In regard to this clonotype: A much larger clone is a single base away; this may be a read error. The chain uses TRBV28 and TRBJ2-5; D remains unclear. This CDR3 is 11 amino acids long. The germline gives CDR1 MDHEN, CDR2 SYDVKM. The DNA for the CDR3 is TGTGCCAGCAACCGGCAAGAGACCCAGCACTTC. Protein product: CASNRQETQHF.

The chain employs TRBV10-3 and TRBJ2-7; D is uncertain. With 0 bases removed from V and 0 bases from J, the gap between germline ends came to 12 bases. The CDR3 is 16 residues long. Germline assignment: CDR1 ENHRY and CDR2 SYGVKD. The CDR3 DNA is TGTGCCATCAGTGAGTCTTATGTGACGTCCTCCTACGAGCAGTACTTC. This sequence encodes CAISESYVTSSYEQYF.

This clonotype has only a few counts. The V gene is TRBV12-3 or TRBV12-4, the J gene TRBJ2-5; 7 positions agree with TRBD2. V gave up 3 bases and J gave up 2 bases; unmatched junction bases: 3. The CDR3 is made up of 14 amino acids. The CDR3 coding sequence is TGTGCCAGCAGTTTCCGCGGGAGTCAAGAGACCCAGTACTTC. Translating gives CASSFRGSQETQYF.

This clonotype was recorded many times. The chain couples TRBV20-1 to TRBJ2-7; 9 bases fit TRBD1. CDR1 is DFQATT, CDR2 SNEGSKA, per germline (reference sequence). The ends lost 5 bases at V and 3 bases at J; junction bases unmatched: 8. CDR3 length: 14 residues. CDR3 amino acids: CSAAGTGRYYEQYF. The CDR3 nucleotides are TGCAGTGCTGCCGGGACAGGGAGGTACTACGAGCAGTACTTC.

This clonotype has just a few counts. The chain carries TRBV11-2 and TRBJ1-6, with a possible D match to TRBD1 (6 bases). The germline CDR1 and CDR2 sequences are SGHAT and FQNNGV. This CDR3 has 15 amino acids. Trimming left V 2 bases short and J 8 bases short, with 13 bases between. The CDR3 coding sequence is TGTGCCAGCAGCTTAACCCCGGACAGCTATTCACCCCTCCACTTT. The encoded protein is CASSLTPDSYSPLHF.

The V and J genes are TRBV12-3 or TRBV12-4 and TRBJ1-1, with D unclear. V was pared by 8 bases and J by 9 bases, with 13 bases between. The length of the CDR3 is 11 residues. CDR3 bases: TGTGCCAGCCGGGGTGGGAATAAAGCTTTCTTT. Its protein product is CASRGGNKAFF.

V is TRBV29-1 and J is TRBJ2-1, with TRBD2 identical over 9 bases. The germline gives CDR1 SQVTM, CDR2 ANQGSEA. Unmatched junction bases numbered 4, after V lost 3 bases and J lost 4 bases. The CDR3 is 14 amino acids. CDR3 coding DNA: TGCAGCGTTGAGGCTAGCGGGGTTTACAATGAGCAGTTCTTC. The encoded protein is CSVEASGVYNEQFF.

This clonotype was detected only a few times. V and J are TRBV4-1 and TRBJ1-2, with D perhaps TRBD1 (5 bases). CDR3 length: 18 amino acids. Per germline, CDR1 MGHRA and CDR2 YSYEKL. Trimming shortened V by 4 bases and J by 1 base, and 22 bases separated the two germline ends. CDR3 DNA sequence: TGCGCCAGCAGCCTCGAACCAGGGCGCCGAAACCTTAACTATGGCTACACCTTC. It codes for CASSLEPGRRNLNYGYTF.

Only a few counts were recorded for this clonotype. V usage is TRBV12-3 or TRBV12-4 and J usage is TRBJ2-7, with 13 bases identical to TRBD2. V trimming: 6 bases; J trimming: 6 bases; junction bases outside the gene matches: 14. This CDR3 contains 17 residues. CDR3 nucleotides: TGTGCCAGCAGAAATGACGGGACTAGCGGGACCTGGGGCGAGCAGTACTTC. It codes for CASRNDGTSGTWGEQYF.

This clonotype was picked up a small number of times. The rearrangement uses TRBV4-1 and TRBJ2-7, with 12 nucleotides matching TRBD2. J lost 5 bases, V lost 0 bases, and 5 bases had no gene match. The CDR3 spans 16 residues. Germline loops: CDR1 MGHRA, CDR2 YSYEKL. The CDR3 loop is CASSQDASGRVNEQYF. The CDR3 DNA sequence: TGCGCCAGCAGCCAAGACGCTAGCGGGAGGGTCAACGAGCAGTACTTC.

This clonotype was recorded many times. Here the CDR3 reads CSARDVRTARELFF. CDR3 bases: TGCAGTGCTAGAGACGTAAGGACTGCTCGGGAGCTGTTTTTT. The chain links TRBV20-1 to TRBJ2-2; a possible D gene is TRBD2 (5 bases). The length of the CDR3 is 14 residues. Germline V lookup: CDR1 DFQATT, CDR2 SNEGSKA (reference sequence). V gave up 0 bases and J gave up 9 bases, with 14 bases separating them.

This clonotype was observed a few times. This chain uses TRBV6-1 with TRBJ2-1; D is tentatively TRBD1 or TRBD2 (5 bases each). The germline gives CDR1 MNHNS, CDR2 SASEGT. Between the trimmed V and J ends, which lost 6 bases and 4 bases, there was a span of 16 bases. This CDR3 has 15 amino acids. Here the CDR3 DNA reads TGTGCCAGCAGGCAGGGCGGGCTTGGTTACAATGAGCAGTTCTTC. It is translated as CASRQGGLGYNEQFF.

With regard to this clonotype: The junction shows a germline mismatch at one end, possibly a read error. The rearrangement uses TRBV29-1 and TRBJ2-7, with 11 bases lining up with TRBD2. CDR1 and CDR2 from the germline V gene are SQVTM and ANQGSEA. The CDR3 has 13 residues. CDR3 amino acids: CSVEDGTSGERYF. Written as DNA, the CDR3 is TGCAGCGTTGAAGATGGGACTAGCGGCGAGCGGTACTTC.

This clonotype was counted many times. This sequence joins TRBV7-2 and TRBJ2-6; D possibly uses TRBD1 or TRBD2 (6 bases each). V was clipped by 1 base and J by 9 bases, with 13 bases between them. CDR1 is SGHTA, CDR2 FQGNSA, per germline. This CDR3 spans 15 amino acids. The CDR3 reads CASSLGAGEVNVLTF. CDR3 DNA sequence: TGTGCCAGCAGCTTAGGCGCAGGGGAGGTCAACGTCCTGACTTTC.

This clonotype was found many times. The V gene is TRBV6-5, the J gene TRBJ2-2, with D unclear. The CDR3 is 15 residues long. The V end was cut by 4 bases, the J end by 2 bases, with 11 bases between. The germline gives CDR1 MNHEY, CDR2 SVGAGI. The CDR3 sequence: CASSFLTPNTGELFF. CDR3 bases: TGTGCCAGCAGTTTCTTAACTCCTAACACCGGGGAGCTGTTTTTT.

Only a few counts were recorded for this clonotype. V is TRBV29-1 and J is TRBJ2-3, with a possible D match to TRBD2 (6 bases). V lost 3 bases and J 3 bases, leaving 10 bases between the germline ends. The germline CDR1 and CDR2 sequences are SQVTM and ANQGSEA. There are 13 residues in the CDR3. The CDR3 here is CSVETRLTDTQYF. CDR3 bases: TGCAGCGTTGAGACTAGACTGACAGATACGCAGTATTTT.